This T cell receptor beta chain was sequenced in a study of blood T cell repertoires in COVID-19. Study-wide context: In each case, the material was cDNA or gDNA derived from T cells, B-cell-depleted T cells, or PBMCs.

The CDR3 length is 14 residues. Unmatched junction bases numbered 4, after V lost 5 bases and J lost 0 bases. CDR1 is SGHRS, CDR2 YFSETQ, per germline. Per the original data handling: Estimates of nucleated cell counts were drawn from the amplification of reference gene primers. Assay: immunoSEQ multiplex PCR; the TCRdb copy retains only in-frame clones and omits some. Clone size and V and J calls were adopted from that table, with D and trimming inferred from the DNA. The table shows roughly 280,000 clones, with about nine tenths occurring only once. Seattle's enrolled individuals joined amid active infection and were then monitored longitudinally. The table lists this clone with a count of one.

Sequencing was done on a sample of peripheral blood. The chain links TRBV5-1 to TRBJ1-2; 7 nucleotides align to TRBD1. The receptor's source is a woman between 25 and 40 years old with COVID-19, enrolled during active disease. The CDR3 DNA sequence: TGCGCCAGCAGTCAGCAGGGGGCTAACTATGGCTACACCTTC. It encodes CASSQQGANYGYTF. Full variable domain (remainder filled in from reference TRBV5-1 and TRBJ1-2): KAGVTQTPRYLIKTRGQQVTLSCSPISGHRSVSWYQQTPGQGLQFLFEYFSETQRNKGNFPGRFSGRQFSNSRSEMNVSTLELGDSALYLCASSQQGANYGYTFGSGTRLTVV.